These T cell receptor beta chains were read from a single sample in a study of T cell repertoires in cytomegalovirus infection. TCRdb reprocessed the reads with MiXCR, giving one entry per CDR3 protein. The repertoire consists of roughly 80,000 distinct CDR3 sequences, with 40% occurring once and the leading ten covering just over 90%. No cognate antigen is known for these TCRs. The sequenced sample was CD8+ T cells from cultured PBMCs, obtained from culture after CMV antigen stimulation. The receptors come from a human donor in good health (CMV status not recorded). Some clones in this sample may be carry-over from other donors' samples. Both conserved end residues are trimmed from each CDR3. The order of the fields is V gene, J gene, CDR3 protein.

V gene: TRBV9
J gene: TRBJ1-2
CDR3 protein: ASSKGTQGNYGYT

V gene: TRBV11-1
J gene: TRBJ1-1
CDR3 protein: ASTPDLSIIDTEAF

V gene: TRBV6-2/TRBV6-3
J gene: TRBJ2-7
CDR3 protein: ASSIILWGQHEQY

V gene: TRBV10-3
J gene: TRBJ1-2
CDR3 protein: AIFPDPPEKQGLYGYT

V gene: TRBV19
J gene: TRBJ1-5
CDR3 protein: ASSHVRVSRGNQPQH

V gene: TRBV6-1
J gene: TRBJ1-5
CDR3 protein: ASSEARVVLNQPQH

V gene: TRBV7-4
J gene: TRBJ1-2
CDR3 protein: ASSPQGSTFGYT

V gene: TRBV7-2
J gene: TRBJ1-2
CDR3 protein: ASSLLRDGYT

V gene: TRBV7-8
J gene: TRBJ2-7
CDR3 protein: ASSPYRGLREEQY

V gene: TRBV7-3
J gene: TRBJ1-2
CDR3 protein: ASSPTPTGNYGYT

V gene: TRBV6-5
J gene: TRBJ2-7
CDR3 protein: ASSYAGTAGEQY

V gene: TRBV20-1
J gene: TRBJ1-3
CDR3 protein: SAREDGKSGNTIY

V gene: TRBV4-1
J gene: TRBJ1-1
CDR3 protein: ASSRQTVNTEAF

V gene: TRBV7-2
J gene: TRBJ2-7
CDR3 protein: ASSYGQGATYEQY

V gene: TRBV6-2/TRBV6-3
J gene: TRBJ2-1
CDR3 protein: ASRPTGARPEQF

V gene: TRBV28
J gene: TRBJ1-6
CDR3 protein: ASSFGRENSPLH

V gene: TRBV7-2
J gene: TRBJ1-1
CDR3 protein: ASSLWAQNTEAF

V gene: TRBV9
J gene: TRBJ2-7
CDR3 protein: ASSAAGTSNHEQY

V gene: TRBV27
J gene: TRBJ1-6
CDR3 protein: ASSLIQGSYNSPLH

V gene: TRBV12-3/TRBV12-4
J gene: TRBJ1-2
CDR3 protein: ASSSTTGGRIYYGYT

V gene: TRBV4-1
J gene: TRBJ2-5
CDR3 protein: ASSQDTGELETQY

V gene: TRBV7-9
J gene: TRBJ2-2
CDR3 protein: ASSNTGQETNTGELF